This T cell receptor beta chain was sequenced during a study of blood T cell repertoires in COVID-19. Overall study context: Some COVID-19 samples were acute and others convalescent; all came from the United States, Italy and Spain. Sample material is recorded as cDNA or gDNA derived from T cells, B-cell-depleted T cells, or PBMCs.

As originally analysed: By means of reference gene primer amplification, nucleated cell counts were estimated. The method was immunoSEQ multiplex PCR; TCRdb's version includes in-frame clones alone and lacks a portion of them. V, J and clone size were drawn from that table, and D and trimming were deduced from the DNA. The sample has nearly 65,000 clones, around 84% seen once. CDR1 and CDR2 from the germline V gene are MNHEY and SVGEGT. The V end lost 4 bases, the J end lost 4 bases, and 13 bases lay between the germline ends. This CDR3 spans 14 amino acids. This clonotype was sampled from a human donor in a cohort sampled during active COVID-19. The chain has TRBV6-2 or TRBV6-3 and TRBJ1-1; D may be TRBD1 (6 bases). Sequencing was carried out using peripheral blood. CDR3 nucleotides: TGTGCCAGCAGTTCGACAGGCGGGGGCACTGAAGCTTTCTTT. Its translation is CASSSTGGGTEAFF.